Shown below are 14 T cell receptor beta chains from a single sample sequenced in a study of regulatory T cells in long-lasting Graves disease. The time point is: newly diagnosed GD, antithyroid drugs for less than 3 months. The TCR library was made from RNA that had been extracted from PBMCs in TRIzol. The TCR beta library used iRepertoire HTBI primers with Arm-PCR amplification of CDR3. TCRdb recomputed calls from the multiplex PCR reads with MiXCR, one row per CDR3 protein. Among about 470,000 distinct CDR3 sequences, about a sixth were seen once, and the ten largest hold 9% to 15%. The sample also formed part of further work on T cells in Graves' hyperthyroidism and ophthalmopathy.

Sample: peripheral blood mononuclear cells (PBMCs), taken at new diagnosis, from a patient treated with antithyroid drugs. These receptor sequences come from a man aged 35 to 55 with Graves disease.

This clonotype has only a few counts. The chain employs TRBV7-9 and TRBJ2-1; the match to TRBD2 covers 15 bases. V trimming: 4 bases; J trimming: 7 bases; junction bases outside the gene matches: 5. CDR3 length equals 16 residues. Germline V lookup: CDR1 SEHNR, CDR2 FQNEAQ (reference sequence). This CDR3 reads CASSSGTSGRWNEQFF. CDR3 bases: TGTGCCAGCAGCTCGGGGACTAGCGGGAGGTGGAATGAGCAGTTCTTC.

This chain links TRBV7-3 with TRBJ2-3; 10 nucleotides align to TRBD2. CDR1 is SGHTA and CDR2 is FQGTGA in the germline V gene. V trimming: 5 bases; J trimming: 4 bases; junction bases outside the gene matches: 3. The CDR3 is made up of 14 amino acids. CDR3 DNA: TGTGCCAGCAGCCAGACTAGCGGGCCAGATACGCAGTATTTT. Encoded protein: CASSQTSGPDTQYF.

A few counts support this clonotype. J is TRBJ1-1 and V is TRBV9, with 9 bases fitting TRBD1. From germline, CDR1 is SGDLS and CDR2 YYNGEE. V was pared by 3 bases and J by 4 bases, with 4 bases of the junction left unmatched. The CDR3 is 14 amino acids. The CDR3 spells CASSAQGAATEAFF. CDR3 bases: TGTGCCAGCAGCGCACAGGGGGCGGCCACTGAAGCTTTCTTT.

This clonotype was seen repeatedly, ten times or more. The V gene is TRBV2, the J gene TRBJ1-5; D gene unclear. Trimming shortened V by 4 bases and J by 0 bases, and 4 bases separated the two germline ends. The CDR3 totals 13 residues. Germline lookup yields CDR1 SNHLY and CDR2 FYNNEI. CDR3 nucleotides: TGTGCCAGCAGTGGTGATAGCAATCAGCCCCAGCATTTT. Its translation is CASSGDSNQPQHF.

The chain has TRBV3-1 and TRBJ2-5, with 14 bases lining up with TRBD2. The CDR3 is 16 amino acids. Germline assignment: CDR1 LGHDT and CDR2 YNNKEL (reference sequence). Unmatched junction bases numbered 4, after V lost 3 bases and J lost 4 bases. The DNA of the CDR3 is TGTGCCAGCAGCCAGGGACTAGCGGGAGTAGGAGAGACCCAGTACTTC. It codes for CASSQGLAGVGETQYF.

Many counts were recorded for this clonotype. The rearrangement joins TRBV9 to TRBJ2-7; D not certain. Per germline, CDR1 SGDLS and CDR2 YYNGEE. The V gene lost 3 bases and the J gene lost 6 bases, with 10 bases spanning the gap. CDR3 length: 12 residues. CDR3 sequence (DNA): TGTGCCAGCAGCGGGGGATCTGGCGAGCAGTACTTC. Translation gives CASSGGSGEQYF.

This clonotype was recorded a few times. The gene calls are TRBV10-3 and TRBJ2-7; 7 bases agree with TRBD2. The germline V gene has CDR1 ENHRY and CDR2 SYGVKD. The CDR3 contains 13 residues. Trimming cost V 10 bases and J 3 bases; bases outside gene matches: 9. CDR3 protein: CATGVGRNYEQYF. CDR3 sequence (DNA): TGTGCCACGGGCGTCGGGAGGAACTACGAGCAGTACTTC.

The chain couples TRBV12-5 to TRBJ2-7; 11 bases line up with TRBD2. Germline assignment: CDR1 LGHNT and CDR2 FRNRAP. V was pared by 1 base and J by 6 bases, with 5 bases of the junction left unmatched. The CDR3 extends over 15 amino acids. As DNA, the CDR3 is TGTGCTAGTGGTTTGGGACTAGCGGGACTAGGCGAGCAGTACTTC. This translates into CASGLGLAGLGEQYF.

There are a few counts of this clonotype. In nucleotides, the CDR3 is TGTGCCACCAGTGATCCCCGTGCGGACGGCAGTTCCAGGGACGAGCAGTACTTC. This translates into CATSDPRADGSSRDEQYF. The chain links TRBV24-1 to TRBJ2-7, with a possible D match to TRBD1 (5 bases). The V gene's germline CDR1 is KGHDR and CDR2 SFDVKD. This CDR3 is 18 amino acids long. Trimming took off 3 bases at V and 5 bases at J, with 25 bases between the two ends.

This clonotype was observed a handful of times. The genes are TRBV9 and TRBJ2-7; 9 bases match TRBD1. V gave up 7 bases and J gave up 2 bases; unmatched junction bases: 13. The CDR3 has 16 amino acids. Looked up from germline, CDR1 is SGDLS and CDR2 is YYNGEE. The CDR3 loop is CASPQGGTGKTYEQYF. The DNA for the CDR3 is TGTGCCAGCCCACAAGGGGGGACAGGGAAGACCTACGAGCAGTACTTC.

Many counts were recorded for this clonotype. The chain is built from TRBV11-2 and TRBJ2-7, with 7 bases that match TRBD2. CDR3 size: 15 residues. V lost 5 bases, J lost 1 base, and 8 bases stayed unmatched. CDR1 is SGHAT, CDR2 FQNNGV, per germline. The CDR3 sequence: CASSQGGEGSYEQYF. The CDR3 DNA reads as TGTGCCAGCAGCCAGGGAGGGGAAGGGTCCTACGAGCAGTACTTC.

The CDR3, as DNA: TGTGCCAGCAGAAGTAGAAGCTCCTACAATGAGCAGTTCTTC. Translation gives CASRSRSSYNEQFF. This chain joins TRBV28 and TRBJ2-1; unclear D gene. Trimming removed 6 bases at V and 0 bases at J, with 9 bases between. The germline gives CDR1 MDHEN, CDR2 SYDVKM. The CDR3 spans 14 residues.

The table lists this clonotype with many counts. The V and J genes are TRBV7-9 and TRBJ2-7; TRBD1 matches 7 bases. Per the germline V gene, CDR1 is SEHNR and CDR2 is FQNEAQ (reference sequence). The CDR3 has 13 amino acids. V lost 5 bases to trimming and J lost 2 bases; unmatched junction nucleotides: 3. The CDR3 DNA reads TGTGCCAGCAGCCAACAGGGGCCCTACGAGCAGTACTTC. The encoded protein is CASSQQGPYEQYF. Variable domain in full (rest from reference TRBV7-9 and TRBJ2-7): DTGVSQNPRHKITKRGQNVTFRCDPISEHNRLYWYRQTLGQGPEFLTYFQNEAQLEKSRLLSDRFSAERPKGSFSTLEIQRTEQGDSAMYLCASSQQGPYEQYFGPGTRLTVT.

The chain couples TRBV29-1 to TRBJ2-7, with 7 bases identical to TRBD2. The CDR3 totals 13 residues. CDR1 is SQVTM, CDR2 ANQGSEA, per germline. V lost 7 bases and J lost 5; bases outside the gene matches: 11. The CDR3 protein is CSASRGVGNEQYF. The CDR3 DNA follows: TGCAGCGCCTCCCGGGGGGTCGGAAACGAGCAGTACTTC.